Listed below are T cell receptor beta chains from one sample, sequenced in a study of blood T cell repertoires in COVID-19. Using immunoSEQ multiplex PCR, the repertoire was profiled, and TCRdb retains in-frame clones only, with some absent. This sample has 25,000 to 30,000 clones, with 85% to 90% found just once. The sequenced sample consisted of peripheral blood. The source of these receptors is a human donor in a cohort sampled during active COVID-19. Both conserved end residues are part of each CDR3. Fields, in order: V gene, CDR3 protein.

V: TRBV7-3
CDR3: CASSLGRNTEAFF

V: TRBV5-8
CDR3: CASSLSTSGIEDEQFF

V: TRBV6-6
CDR3: CASSTGQGTYEQYF

V: TRBV5-1
CDR3: CASSSPRTGVSYEQYF

V: TRBV5-1
CDR3: CASSWESGKAGELFF

V: TRBV9
CDR3: CASSPQTGISGNTIYF

V: TRBV7-6
CDR3: CASSLARDRGETQYF

V: TRBV11-2
CDR3: CASSLSEGQGGPEAFF

V: TRBV13
CDR3: CASSLDRVGPGAFF

V: TRBV30
CDR3: CAWSWGLSRADTQYF

V: TRBV2
CDR3: CASSELAGRGETQYF

V: TRBV12-3/TRBV12-4
CDR3: CASSPSTDTQYF

V: TRBV11-2
CDR3: CASSLASARQFF

V: TRBV19
CDR3: CASSINSGSDTQYF

V: TRBV19
CDR3: CASSPRGVGEQYF

V: TRBV29-1
CDR3: CSVDGDRWARGAFF

V: TRBV7-6
CDR3: CASSPRESGRGLSTDTQYF

V: TRBV11-2
CDR3: CASSLDWRNREYGYTF

V: TRBV6-5
CDR3: CASRGGQVETQYF

V: TRBV6-5
CDR3: CASWTGGMNEQFF

V: TRBV11-2
CDR3: CASRLAGGGVETQYF

V: TRBV18
CDR3: CASSPGQGVSYNEQFF

V: TRBV25-1
CDR3: CASGEGREDGYTF

V: TRBV27
CDR3: CASSMGLAGASERETQYF

V: TRBV2
CDR3: CASTLGGAKNIQYF

V: TRBV4-2
CDR3: CASSQDLSYEQYF

V: TRBV3-1/TRBV3-2
CDR3: CASSRHGTPTNEQFF

V: TRBV6-5
CDR3: CASTRGFWETQYF

V: TRBV6-6
CDR3: CASSRGRDTGELFF

V: TRBV3-1/TRBV3-2
CDR3: CASSLRQGVTDEQYF

V: TRBV5-1
CDR3: CASSLTSGGGTGELFF

V: TRBV19
CDR3: CASTKLAGALGGQYF

V: TRBV7-2
CDR3: CASSLGGLAGGITDTQYF

V: TRBV6-5
CDR3: CASTQGQGGAETQYF